The following is a T cell receptor beta chain sequence with its context. Antigen unknown. PCR primers comprised 60 Vbeta and 13 Jbeta primers. Method: immunoSEQ multiplex PCR; TCRdb's copy keeps in-frame clones and lacks some. This repertoire includes under 90,000 clones. This sample stems from a study of cytomegalovirus exposure and HLA in healthy donors. The V and J ends lost 1 base and 5 bases respectively, with 23 bases between them. CDR3 length equals 18 residues. Per germline, CDR1 LNHDA and CDR2 SQIVND (reference sequence). Study results and limitations: For most TCR beta V segments, an earlier analysis put the productive rate at about 87% or about 30% of the time. A later analysis associated 16,951 TCR beta sequences with HLA alleles at a 0.05 false discovery rate. A later analysis linked a missense DCLRE1C variant to TCR beta V- and J-gene trimming.

This clonotype was obtained from a female donor in good health and CMV-seropositive. The V call is TRBV19, the J call TRBJ2-5; a possible D gene is TRBD2 (6 bases). Sequencing input: PBMCs. The CDR3 loop is CASSIGRGTGTSRETQYF. Written as DNA, the CDR3 is TGTGCCAGTAGTATAGGTCGAGGGACGGGGACTTCGAGGGAGACCCAGTACTTC.